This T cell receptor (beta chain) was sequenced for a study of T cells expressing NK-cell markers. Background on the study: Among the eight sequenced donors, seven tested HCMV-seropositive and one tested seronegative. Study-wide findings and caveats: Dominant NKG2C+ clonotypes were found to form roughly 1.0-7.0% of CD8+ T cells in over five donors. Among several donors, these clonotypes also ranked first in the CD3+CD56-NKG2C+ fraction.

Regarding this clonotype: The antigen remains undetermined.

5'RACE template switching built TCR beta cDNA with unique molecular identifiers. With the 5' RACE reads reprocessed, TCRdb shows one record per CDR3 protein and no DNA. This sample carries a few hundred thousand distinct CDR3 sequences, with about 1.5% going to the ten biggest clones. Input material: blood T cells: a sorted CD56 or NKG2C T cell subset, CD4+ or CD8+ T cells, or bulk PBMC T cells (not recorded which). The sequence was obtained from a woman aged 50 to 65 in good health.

CDR3 sequence: CASTDGGRTQYF. J is TRBJ2-5 and V is TRBV5-1; TCRdb outputs TRBD2, but without DNA this stays unchecked. This CDR3 is built from 12 residues. Germline V gene lookup returns CDR1 SGHRS and CDR2 YFSETQ. Full variable domain (remainder filled in from reference TRBV5-1 and TRBJ2-5): KAGVTQTPRYLIKTRGQQVTLSCSPISGHRSVSWYQQTPGQGLQFLFEYFSETQRNKGNFPGRFSGRQFSNSRSEMNVSTLELGDSALYLCASTDGGRTQYFGPGTRLLVL.